A single sample gave rise to the 10 T cell receptor beta chains below, sequenced in a study of response to subunit inactivated influenza vaccine. TCRdb re-called the RT-PCR reads with MiXCR, one entry per CDR3 protein. The table lists 610,000 or so distinct CDR3 sequences, approximately 14% of them singletons. Material: PBMCs from blood, obtained about 13 days after vaccination. All receptors derive from a man aged 50 to 59 who received an inactivated influenza vaccine.

This chain joins TRBV12-3 or TRBV12-4 and TRBJ2-3; D call uncertain. The CDR3 covers 13 residues. Trimming cost V 6 bases and J 6 bases, with 13 bases left between them. This CDR3 is CASRRVGGDTQYF. DNA for the CDR3: TGTGCCAGCAGACGAGTGGGTGGGGATACGCAGTATTTT.

In this sample, this clonotype turned up a few times. V usage is TRBV28 and J usage is TRBJ2-1, with 9 bases that match TRBD2. CDR1 is MDHEN, CDR2 SYDVKM, per germline. The V and J ends lost 3 bases and 8 bases, in that order; junction bases with no gene match: 8. The CDR3 runs to 15 residues. The CDR3 DNA follows: TGTGCCAGCAGTTTCAGGACTAGCGTTCATTATGAGCAGTTCTTC. It translates to CASSFRTSVHYEQFF.

CDR3 protein: CSGWGGQGGNYGYTF. CDR3 bases: TGCAGCGGGTGGGGCGGACAGGGGGGGAACTATGGCTACACCTTC. The chain couples TRBV29-1 to TRBJ1-2; 10 nucleotides match TRBD1. Germline lookup yields CDR1 SQVTM and CDR2 ANQGSEA. CDR3 length: 15 residues. V lost 7 bases, J lost 2 bases, and 10 bases stayed unmatched.

This chain uses TRBV19 with TRBJ1-5, with TRBD1 matching 10 bases. The V and J ends lost 7 bases and 6 bases, in that order; junction bases with no gene match: 9. The CDR3 length is 15 residues. CDR1 and CDR2 from the germline V gene are LNHDA and SQIVND (reference sequence). The CDR3 region is CASTVGTGVRQPQHF. In nucleotides, the CDR3 is TGTGCCAGTACGGTTGGGACAGGGGTGCGTCAGCCCCAGCATTTT.

This clonotype was seen a few times. This chain links TRBV5-1 with TRBJ2-3; D possibly corresponds to TRBD2 (6 bases). Per germline, CDR1 SGHRS and CDR2 YFSETQ. With 9 bases removed from V and 2 bases from J, the gap between germline ends came to 19 bases. The CDR3 extends over 15 amino acids. The CDR3 loop is CATKPGTLYTDTQYF. The DNA of the CDR3 is TGCGCCACCAAGCCCGGGACTCTTTACACAGATACGCAGTATTTT.

This clonotype was seen more than once but under ten times. The J gene is TRBJ1-1, the V gene TRBV5-4; 9 bases are a match to TRBD1. After removal of 4 bases from V and 5 bases from J, the junction contained 6 bases not matched to a gene. The CDR3 contains 14 residues. Germline assignment: CDR1 SGHNT and CDR2 YYREEE (reference sequence). The CDR3 DNA sequence: TGTGCCAGCAGCGTAACAGGGGGCTGGACTGAAGCTTTCTTT. This sequence encodes CASSVTGGWTEAFF.

The rearrangement links TRBV7-2 to TRBJ2-6; D gene uncertain. Germline V gene lookup returns CDR1 SGHTA and CDR2 FQGNSA. V lost 5 bases to trimming and J lost 6 bases, with 8 bases between them. The CDR3 loop spans 13 amino acids. The CDR3 region is CASSTTPANVLTF. The CDR3, as DNA: TGTGCCAGCAGCACAACACCGGCCAACGTCCTGACTTTC.

This clonotype was seen a few times. V is TRBV20-1 and J is TRBJ2-7; either TRBD1 or TRBD2 may supply D (6 bases each). CDR1 and CDR2 (germline): DFQATT, SNEGSKA (reference sequence). This CDR3 has 15 amino acids. Trimming cost V 0 bases and J 2 bases, with 14 bases left between them. The CDR3 sequence: CSARDPGARAYEQYF. The CDR3, as DNA: TGCAGTGCTAGAGATCCGGGGGCGAGGGCCTACGAGCAGTACTTC.

This clonotype was counted ten times or more. Sequence at one end of the junction differs from germline and may be a read error. V and J are TRBV12-3 or TRBV12-4 and TRBJ1-1; D call uncertain. The CDR3 loop spans 13 amino acids. CDR3 region: CASSFARNTEAFF. The CDR3, as DNA: TGCGCCAGCAGCTTCGCTCGGAACACTGAAGCTTTCTTT.

This clonotype turned up a few times. The V call is TRBV30, the J call TRBJ2-1; perhaps TRBD2 as D (7 bases). V was trimmed by 4 bases and J by 5 bases, leaving 12 bases between them. The germline V gene encodes CDR1 GTSNPN and CDR2 SVGIG (reference sequence). There are 13 residues in the CDR3. CDR3 sequence reads: CAWKGGNDNEQFF. CDR3 in DNA: TGTGCCTGGAAGGGGGGGAATGACAATGAGCAGTTCTTC. Supplemented by reference TRBV30 and TRBJ2-1, the full variable domain reads SQTIHQWPATLVQPVGSPLSLECTVEGTSNPNLYWYRQAAGRGLQLLFYSVGIGQISSEVPQNLSASRPQDRQFILSSKKLLLSDSGFYLCAWKGGNDNEQFFGPGTRLTVL.